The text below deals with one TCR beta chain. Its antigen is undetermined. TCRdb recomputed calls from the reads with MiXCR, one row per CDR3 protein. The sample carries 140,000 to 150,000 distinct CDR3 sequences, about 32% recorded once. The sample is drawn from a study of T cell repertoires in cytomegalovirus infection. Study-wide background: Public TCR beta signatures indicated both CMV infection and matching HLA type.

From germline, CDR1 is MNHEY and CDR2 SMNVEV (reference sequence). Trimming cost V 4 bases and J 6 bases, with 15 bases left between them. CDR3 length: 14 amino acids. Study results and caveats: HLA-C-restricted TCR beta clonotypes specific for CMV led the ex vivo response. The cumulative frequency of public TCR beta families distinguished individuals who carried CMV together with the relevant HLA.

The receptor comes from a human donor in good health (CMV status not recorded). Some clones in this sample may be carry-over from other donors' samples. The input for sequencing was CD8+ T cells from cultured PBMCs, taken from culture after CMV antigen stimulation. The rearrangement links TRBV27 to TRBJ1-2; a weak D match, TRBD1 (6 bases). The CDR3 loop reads CASSSSQGAHGYTF. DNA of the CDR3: TGTGCCAGCAGTTCATCACAGGGTGCCCATGGCTACACCTTC.